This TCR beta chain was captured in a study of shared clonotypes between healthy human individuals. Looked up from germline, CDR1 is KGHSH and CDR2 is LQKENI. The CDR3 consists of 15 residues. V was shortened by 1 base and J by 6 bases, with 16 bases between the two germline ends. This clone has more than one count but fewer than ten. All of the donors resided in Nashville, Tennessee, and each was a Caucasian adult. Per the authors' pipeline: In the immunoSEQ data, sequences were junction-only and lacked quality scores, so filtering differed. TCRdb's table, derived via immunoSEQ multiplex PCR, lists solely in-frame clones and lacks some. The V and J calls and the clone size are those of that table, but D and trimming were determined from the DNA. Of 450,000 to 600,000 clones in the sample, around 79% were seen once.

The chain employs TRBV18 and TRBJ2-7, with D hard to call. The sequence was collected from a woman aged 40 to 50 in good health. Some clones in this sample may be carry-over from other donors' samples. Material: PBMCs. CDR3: CASSPRPGESGEQYF. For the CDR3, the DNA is TGTGCCAGCTCACCACGGCCCGGCGAGAGTGGCGAGCAGTACTTC.